The sequence of this T cell receptor (beta chain) was determined in a study of CD8 T cells in ankylosing spondylitis. Whole-study results and caveats: Apparently characteristic of ankylosing spondylitis blood was a TCR beta motif (roughly eight highly homologous variants).

This clonotype has a handful of counts. Its antigen is unidentified. Quantitative 5'-RACE was performed with molecular barcodes, and it yielded the TCR beta libraries. TCRdb recomputed calls from the 5' RACE reads with MiXCR, one row per CDR3 protein. The sample records roughly 240,000 distinct CDR3 sequences, over 7% being singletons. In germline, CDR1 is SGHDN, CDR2 FVKESK. The CDR3 consists of 16 residues. The V end was cut by 4 bases, the J end by 3 bases, with 16 bases between. The TCR comes from a female donor with ankylosing spondylitis or in good health (not recorded which). The chain uses TRBV14 and TRBJ2-1; tentatively, D is TRBD2 (6 bases). Sequencing was carried out using blood, either unsorted or a sorted T cell fraction (not recorded which). CDR3 DNA: TGTGCCAGCAGCCTGGGGGGAGGCTACTTCTACAATGAGCAGTTCTTC. Its translation: CASSLGGGYFYNEQFF.